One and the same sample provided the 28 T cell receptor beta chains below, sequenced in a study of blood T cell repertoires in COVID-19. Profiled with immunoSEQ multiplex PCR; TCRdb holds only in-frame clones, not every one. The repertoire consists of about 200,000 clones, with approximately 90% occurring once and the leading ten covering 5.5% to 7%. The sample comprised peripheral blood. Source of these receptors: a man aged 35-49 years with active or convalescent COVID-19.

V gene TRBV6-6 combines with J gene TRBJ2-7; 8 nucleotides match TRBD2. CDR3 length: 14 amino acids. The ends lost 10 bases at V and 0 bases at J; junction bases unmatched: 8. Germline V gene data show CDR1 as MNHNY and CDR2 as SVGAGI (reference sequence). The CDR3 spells CATYAGTSSYEQYF. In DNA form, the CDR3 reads TGTGCCACCTACGCCGGGACTAGCTCCTACGAGCAGTACTTC.

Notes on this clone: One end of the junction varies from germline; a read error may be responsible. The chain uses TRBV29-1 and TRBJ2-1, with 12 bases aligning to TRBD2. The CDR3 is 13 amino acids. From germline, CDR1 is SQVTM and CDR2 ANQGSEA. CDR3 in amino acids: CSVGGLAGNGQFF. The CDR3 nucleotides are TGCAGCGTTGGCGGACTAGCGGGGAATGGGCAGTTCTTC.

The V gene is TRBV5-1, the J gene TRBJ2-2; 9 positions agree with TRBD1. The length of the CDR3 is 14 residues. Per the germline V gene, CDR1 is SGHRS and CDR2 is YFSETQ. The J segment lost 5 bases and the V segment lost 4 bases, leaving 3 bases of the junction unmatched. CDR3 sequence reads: CASSPTGGTGELFF. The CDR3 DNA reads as TGCGCCAGCAGCCCGACAGGGGGGACCGGGGAGCTGTTTTTT.

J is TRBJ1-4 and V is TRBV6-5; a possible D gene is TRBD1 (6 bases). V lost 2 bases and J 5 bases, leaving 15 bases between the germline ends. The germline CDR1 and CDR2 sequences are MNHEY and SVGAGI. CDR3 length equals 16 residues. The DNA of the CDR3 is TGTGCCAGCAGTTACAGAGGCCAGGGGTTGAATGAAAAACTGTTTTTT. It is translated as CASSYRGQGLNEKLFF.

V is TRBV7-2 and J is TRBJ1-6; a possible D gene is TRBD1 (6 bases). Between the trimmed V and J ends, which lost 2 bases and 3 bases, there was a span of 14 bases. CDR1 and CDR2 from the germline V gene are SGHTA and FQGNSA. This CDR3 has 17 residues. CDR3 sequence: CASSLTGQLYYNSPLHF. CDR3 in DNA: TGTGCCAGCAGCTTAACCGGACAGCTTTACTATAATTCACCCCTCCACTTT.

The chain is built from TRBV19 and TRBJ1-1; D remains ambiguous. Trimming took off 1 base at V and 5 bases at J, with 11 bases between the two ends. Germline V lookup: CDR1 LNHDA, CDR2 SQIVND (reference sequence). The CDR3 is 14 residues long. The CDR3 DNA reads TGTGCCAGTAGTATAGGACGGGGTTGGACTGAAGCTTTCTTT. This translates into CASSIGRGWTEAFF. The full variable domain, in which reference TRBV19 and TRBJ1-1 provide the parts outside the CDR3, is DGGITQSPKYLFRKEGQNVTLSCEQNLNHDAMYWYRQDPGQGLRLIYYSQIVNDFQKGDIAEGYSVSREKKESFPLTVTSAQKNPTAFYLCASSIGRGWTEAFFGQGTRLTVV.

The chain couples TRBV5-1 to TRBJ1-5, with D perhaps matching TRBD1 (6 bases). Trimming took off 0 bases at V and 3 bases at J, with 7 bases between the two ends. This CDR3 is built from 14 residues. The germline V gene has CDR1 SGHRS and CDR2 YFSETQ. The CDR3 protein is CASSLAGDNQPQHF. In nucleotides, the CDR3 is TGCGCCAGCAGCTTGGCAGGGGACAATCAGCCCCAGCATTTT.

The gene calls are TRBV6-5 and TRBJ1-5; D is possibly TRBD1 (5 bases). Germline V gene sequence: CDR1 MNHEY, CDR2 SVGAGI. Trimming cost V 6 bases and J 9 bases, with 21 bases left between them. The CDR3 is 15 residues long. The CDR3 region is CASRATLTGSRPQHF. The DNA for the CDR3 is TGTGCCAGCAGAGCGACGCTTACAGGTTCTCGGCCCCAGCATTTT.

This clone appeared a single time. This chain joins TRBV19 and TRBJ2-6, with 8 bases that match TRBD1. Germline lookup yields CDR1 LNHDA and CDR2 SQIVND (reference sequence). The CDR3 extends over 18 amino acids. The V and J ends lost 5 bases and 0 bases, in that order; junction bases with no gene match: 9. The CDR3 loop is CASSSGTGAGSGANVLTF. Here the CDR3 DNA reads TGTGCCAGTAGTTCGGGGACAGGCGCGGGCTCTGGGGCCAACGTCCTGACTTTC.

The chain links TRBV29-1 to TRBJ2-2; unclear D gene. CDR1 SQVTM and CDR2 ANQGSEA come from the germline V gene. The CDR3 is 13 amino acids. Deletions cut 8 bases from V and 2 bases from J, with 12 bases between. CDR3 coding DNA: TGCAGCCACGGGTCAGTTAACACCGGGGAGCTGTTTTTT. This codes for CSHGSVNTGELFF.

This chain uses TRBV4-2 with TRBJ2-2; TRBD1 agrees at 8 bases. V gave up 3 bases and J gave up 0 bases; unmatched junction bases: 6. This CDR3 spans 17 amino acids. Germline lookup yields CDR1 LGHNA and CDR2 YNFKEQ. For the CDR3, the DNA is TGTGCCAGCAGCCACCAACAGGGGGTAGCGAACACCGGGGAGCTGTTTTTT. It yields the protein CASSHQQGVANTGELFF.

CDR3 in amino acids: CASTSGSSYNEQFF. In DNA, the CDR3 is TGTGCCAGTACCAGCGGGAGCTCCTACAATGAGCAGTTCTTC. The V call is TRBV19, the J call TRBJ2-1; 8 bases fit TRBD2. The CDR3 totals 14 residues. Germline CDR1 and CDR2: LNHDA and SQIVND (reference sequence). The ends lost 7 bases at V and 0 bases at J; junction bases unmatched: 2.

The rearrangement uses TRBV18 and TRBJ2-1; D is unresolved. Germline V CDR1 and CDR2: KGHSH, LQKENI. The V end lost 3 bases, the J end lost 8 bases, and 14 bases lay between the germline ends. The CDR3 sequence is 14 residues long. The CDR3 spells CASSPPSLSDEQFF. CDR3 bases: TGTGCCAGCTCACCCCCGTCGCTATCCGATGAGCAGTTCTTC.

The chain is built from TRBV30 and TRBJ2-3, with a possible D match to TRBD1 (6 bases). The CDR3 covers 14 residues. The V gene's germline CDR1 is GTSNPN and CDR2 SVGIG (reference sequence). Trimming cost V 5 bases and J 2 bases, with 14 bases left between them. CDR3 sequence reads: CAWSGVGATDTQYF. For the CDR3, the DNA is TGTGCCTGGTCCGGGGTGGGGGCCACAGATACGCAGTATTTT.

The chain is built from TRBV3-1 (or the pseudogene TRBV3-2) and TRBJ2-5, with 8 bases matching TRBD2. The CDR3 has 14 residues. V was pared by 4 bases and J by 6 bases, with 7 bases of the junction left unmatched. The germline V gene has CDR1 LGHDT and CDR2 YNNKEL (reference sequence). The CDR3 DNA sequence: TGTGCCAGCAGCCGCCCCGGGGGGGAGCAGACCCAGTACTTC. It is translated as CASSRPGGEQTQYF.

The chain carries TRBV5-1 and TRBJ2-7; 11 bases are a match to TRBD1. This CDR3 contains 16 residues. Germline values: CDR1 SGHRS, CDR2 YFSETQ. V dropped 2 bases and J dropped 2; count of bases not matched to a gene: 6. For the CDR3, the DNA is TGCGCCAGCAGCTTACTACCGGGACAGGGGGCCTACGAGCAGTACTTC. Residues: CASSLLPGQGAYEQYF.

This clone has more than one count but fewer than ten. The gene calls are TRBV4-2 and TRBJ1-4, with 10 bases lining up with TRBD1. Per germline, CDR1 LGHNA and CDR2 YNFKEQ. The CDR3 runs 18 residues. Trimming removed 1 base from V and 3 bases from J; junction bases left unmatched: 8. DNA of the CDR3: TGTGCCAGCAGCCAAGGGACAGGGGGGGATGTTGCTAATGAAAAACTGTTTTTT. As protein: CASSQGTGGDVANEKLFF.

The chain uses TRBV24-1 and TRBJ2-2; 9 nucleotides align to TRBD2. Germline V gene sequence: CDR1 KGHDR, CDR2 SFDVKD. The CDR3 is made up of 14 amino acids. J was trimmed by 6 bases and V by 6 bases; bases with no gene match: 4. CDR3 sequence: CATSLGGRAGELFF. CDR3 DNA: TGTGCCACCAGTCTCGGCGGGAGGGCCGGGGAGCTGTTTTTT.

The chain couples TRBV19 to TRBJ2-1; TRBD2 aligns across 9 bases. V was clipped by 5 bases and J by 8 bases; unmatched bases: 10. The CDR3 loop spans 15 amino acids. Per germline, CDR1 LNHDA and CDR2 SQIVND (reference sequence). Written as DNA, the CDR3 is TGTGCCAGTAGTCCGGATAGCGGGAGTTGGGATGAGCAGTTCTTC. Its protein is CASSPDSGSWDEQFF.

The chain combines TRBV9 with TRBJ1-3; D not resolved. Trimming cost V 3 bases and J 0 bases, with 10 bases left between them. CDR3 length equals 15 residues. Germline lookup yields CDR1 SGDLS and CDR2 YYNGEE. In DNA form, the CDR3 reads TGTGCCAGCAGCGCAGGACTTAACTCTGGAAACACCATATATTTT. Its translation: CASSAGLNSGNTIYF.

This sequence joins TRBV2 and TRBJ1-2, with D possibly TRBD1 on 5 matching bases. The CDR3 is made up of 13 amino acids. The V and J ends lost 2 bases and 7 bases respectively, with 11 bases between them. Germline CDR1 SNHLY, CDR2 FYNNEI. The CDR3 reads CASSETGLGGYTF. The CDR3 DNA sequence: TGTGCCAGCAGTGAAACAGGTCTGGGTGGCTACACCTTC.

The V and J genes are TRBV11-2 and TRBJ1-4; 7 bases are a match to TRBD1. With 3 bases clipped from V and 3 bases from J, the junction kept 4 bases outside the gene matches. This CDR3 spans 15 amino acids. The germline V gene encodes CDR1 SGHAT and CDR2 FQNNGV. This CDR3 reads CASSFQGGSNEKLFF. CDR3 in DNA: TGTGCCAGCAGCTTTCAGGGGGGTTCTAATGAAAAACTGTTTTTT.

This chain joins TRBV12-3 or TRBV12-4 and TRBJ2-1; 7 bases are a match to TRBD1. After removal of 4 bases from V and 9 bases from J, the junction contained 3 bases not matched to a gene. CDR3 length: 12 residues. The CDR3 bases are TGTGCCAGCAGTTACAGGGGTGGTGAGCAGTTCTTC. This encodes CASSYRGGEQFF.

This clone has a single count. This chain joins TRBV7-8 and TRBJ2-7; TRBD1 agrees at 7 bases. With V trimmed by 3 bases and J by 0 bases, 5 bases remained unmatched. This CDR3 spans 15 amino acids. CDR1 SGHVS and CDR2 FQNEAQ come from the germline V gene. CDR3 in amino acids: CASSLPGQSSYEQYF. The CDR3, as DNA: TGTGCCAGCAGCTTGCCGGGACAGAGCTCCTACGAGCAGTACTTC.

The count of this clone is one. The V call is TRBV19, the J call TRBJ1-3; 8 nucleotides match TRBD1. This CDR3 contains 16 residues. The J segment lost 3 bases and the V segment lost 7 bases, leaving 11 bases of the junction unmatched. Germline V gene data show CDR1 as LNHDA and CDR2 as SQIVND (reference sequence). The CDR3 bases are TGTGCCAGTAAACAGACAGGGGTACTTGATGGAAACACCATATATTTT. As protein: CASKQTGVLDGNTIYF. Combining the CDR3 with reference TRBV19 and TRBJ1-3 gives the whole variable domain DGGITQSPKYLFRKEGQNVTLSCEQNLNHDAMYWYRQDPGQGLRLIYYSQIVNDFQKGDIAEGYSVSREKKESFPLTVTSAQKNPTAFYLCASKQTGVLDGNTIYFGEGSWLTVV.

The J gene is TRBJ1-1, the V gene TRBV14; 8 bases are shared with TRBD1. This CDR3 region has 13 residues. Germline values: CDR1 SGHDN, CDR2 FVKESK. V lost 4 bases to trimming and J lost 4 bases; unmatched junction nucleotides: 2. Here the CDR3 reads CASSRGQGTEAFF. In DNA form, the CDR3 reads TGTGCCAGCAGCCGAGGACAGGGCACTGAAGCTTTCTTT.

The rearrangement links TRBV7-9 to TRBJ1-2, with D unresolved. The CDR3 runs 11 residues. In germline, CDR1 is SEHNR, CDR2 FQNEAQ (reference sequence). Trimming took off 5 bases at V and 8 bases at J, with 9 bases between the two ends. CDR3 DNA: TGTGCCAGCAGCCCGAACAGCGGCTACACCTTC. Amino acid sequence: CASSPNSGYTF.

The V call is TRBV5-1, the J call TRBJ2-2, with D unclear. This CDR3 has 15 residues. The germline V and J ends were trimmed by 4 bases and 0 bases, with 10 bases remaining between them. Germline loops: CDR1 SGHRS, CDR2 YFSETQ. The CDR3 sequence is CASSPWASNTGELFF. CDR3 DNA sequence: TGCGCCAGCAGCCCGTGGGCCTCGAACACCGGGGAGCTGTTTTTT.